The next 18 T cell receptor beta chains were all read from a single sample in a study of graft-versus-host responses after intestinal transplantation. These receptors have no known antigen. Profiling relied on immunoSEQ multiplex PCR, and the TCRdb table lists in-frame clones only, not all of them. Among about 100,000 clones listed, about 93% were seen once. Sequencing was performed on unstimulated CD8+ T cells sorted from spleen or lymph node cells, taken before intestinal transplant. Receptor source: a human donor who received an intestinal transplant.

The CDR3 is CASSQDITSGASDTQYF. The CDR3 DNA reads TGCGCCAGCAGCCAAGATATAACCTCCGGCGCTTCAGATACGCAGTATTTT. The chain joins TRBV4-1 to TRBJ2-3; no definite D call. Germline V gene data show CDR1 as MGHRA and CDR2 as YSYEKL. V was shortened by 0 bases and J by 4 bases, with 17 bases between the two germline ends. The CDR3 has 17 residues.

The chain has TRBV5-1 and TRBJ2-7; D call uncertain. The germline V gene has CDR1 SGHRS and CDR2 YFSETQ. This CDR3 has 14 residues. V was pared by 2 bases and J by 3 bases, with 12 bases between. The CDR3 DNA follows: TGCGCCAGCAGCTTCGAAACGCCCCTCTACGAGCAGTACTTC. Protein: CASSFETPLYEQYF. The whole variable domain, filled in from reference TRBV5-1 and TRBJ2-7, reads KAGVTQTPRYLIKTRGQQVTLSCSPISGHRSVSWYQQTPGQGLQFLFEYFSETQRNKGNFPGRFSGRQFSNSRSEMNVSTLELGDSALYLCASSFETPLYEQYFGPGTRLTVT.

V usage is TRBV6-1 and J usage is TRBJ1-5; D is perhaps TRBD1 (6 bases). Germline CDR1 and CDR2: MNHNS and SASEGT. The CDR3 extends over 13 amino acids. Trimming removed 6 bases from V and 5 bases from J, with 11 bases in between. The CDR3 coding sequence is TGTGCCAGCAGAGGGGGGGTGTATCAGCCCCAGCATTTT. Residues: CASRGGVYQPQHF.

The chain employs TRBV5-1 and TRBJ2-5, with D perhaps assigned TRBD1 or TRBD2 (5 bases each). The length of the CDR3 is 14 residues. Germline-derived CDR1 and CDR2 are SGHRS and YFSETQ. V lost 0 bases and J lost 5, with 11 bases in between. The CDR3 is CASSLEPEGETQYF. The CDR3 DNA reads TGCGCCAGCAGCTTGGAGCCAGAGGGGGAGACCCAGTACTTC.

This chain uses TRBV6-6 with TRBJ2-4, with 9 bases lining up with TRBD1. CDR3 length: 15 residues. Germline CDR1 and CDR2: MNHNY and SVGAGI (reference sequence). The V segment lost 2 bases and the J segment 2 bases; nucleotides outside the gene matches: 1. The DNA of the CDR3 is TGTGCCAGCAGTTACGGGACAGGGACCAAAAACATTCAGTACTTC. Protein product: CASSYGTGTKNIQYF.

The CDR3 here is CASSLAKLAGGRSSYEQYF. The CDR3 nucleotides read TGTGCCAGCAGCTTAGCGAAACTAGCGGGGGGAAGGAGCTCCTACGAGCAGTACTTC. The V gene is TRBV7-9, the J gene TRBJ2-7, with 12 bases fitting TRBD2. The CDR3 contains 19 residues. Germline trimming cut 0 bases from V and 0 bases from J; bases unmatched to any gene: 9. From germline, CDR1 is SEHNR and CDR2 FQNEAQ (reference sequence).

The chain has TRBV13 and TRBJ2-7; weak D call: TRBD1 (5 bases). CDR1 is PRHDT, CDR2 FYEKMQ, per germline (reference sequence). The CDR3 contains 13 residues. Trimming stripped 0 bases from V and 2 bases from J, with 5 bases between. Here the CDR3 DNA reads TGTGCCAGCAGCTTAGGGGACACCTACGAGCAGTACTTC. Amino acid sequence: CASSLGDTYEQYF.

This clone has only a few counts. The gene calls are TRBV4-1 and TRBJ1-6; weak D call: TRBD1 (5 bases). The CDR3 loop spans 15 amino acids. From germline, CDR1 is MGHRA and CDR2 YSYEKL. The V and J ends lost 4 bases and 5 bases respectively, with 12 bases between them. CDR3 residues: CASSPGTLDNSPLHF. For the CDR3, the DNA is TGCGCCAGCAGCCCCGGGACGCTTGATAATTCACCCCTCCACTTT.

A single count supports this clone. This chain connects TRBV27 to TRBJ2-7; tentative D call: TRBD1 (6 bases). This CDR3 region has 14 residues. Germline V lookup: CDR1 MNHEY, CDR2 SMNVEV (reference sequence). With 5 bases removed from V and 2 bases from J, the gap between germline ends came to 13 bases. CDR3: CASSPLGHAYEQYF. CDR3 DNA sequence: TGTGCCAGCAGTCCTTTGGGACATGCCTACGAGCAGTACTTC.

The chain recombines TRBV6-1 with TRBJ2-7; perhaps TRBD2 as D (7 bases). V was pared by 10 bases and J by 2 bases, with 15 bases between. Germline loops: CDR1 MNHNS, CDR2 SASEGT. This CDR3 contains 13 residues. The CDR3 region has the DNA TGTGCCACCAAGGGGGGGGCTGCCTACGAGCAGTACTTC. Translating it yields CATKGGAAYEQYF.

CDR3 in DNA: TGTGCCAGCAGCTTACCTGACTTAGCGGAATTCAGCTATGGCTACACCTTC. Its translation is CASSLPDLAEFSYGYTF. The V gene is TRBV7-9, the J gene TRBJ1-2, with no clear D. Trimming removed 2 bases from V and 4 bases from J, with 20 bases in between. CDR3 length equals 17 residues. CDR1 and CDR2 (germline): SEHNR, FQNEAQ (reference sequence).

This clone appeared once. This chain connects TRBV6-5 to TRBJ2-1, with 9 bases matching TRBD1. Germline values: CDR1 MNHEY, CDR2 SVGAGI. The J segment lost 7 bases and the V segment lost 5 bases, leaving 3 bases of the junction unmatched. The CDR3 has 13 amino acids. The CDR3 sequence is CASSLDRGNEQFF. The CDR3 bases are TGTGCCAGCAGTCTCGACAGGGGGAATGAGCAGTTCTTC.

In DNA, the CDR3 is TGTGCCAGCAGCCCAGTGGACAGGGGTGGATCACCCCTCCACTTT. Translating gives CASSPVDRGGSPLHF. This chain connects TRBV4-2 to TRBJ1-6, with TRBD1 matching 9 bases. V lost 4 bases to trimming and J lost 10 bases; unmatched junction nucleotides: 8. The CDR3 length is 15 residues. The germline CDR1 and CDR2 sequences are LGHNA and YNFKEQ.

The CDR3 reads CASSLLEGSSYEQYF. CDR3 DNA: TGCGCCAGCAGCTTGTTGGAGGGTAGCTCCTACGAGCAGTACTTC. This chain links TRBV5-1 with TRBJ2-7, with D perhaps TRBD2 (6 bases). This CDR3 region has 15 residues. CDR1 is SGHRS, CDR2 YFSETQ, per germline. The V gene lost 1 base and the J gene lost 0 bases, with 11 bases spanning the gap.

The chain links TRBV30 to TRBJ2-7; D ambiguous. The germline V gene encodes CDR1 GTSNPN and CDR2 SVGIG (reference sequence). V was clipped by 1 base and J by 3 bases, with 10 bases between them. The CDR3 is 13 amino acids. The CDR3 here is CAWSGRKNYEQYF. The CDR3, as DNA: TGTGCCTGGAGTGGGCGAAAAAACTACGAGCAGTACTTC.

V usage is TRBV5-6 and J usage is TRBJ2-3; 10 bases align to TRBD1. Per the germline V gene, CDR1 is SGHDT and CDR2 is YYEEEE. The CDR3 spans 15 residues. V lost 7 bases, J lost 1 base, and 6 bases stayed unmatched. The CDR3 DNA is TGTGCCAGCGGTCCCGGGACAGGGGGCACAGATACGCAGTATTTT. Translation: CASGPGTGGTDTQYF.

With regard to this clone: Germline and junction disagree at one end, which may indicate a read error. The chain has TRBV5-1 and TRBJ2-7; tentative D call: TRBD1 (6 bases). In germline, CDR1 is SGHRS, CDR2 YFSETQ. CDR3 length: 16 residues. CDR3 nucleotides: TGCGCCAGCAGCTTGAGCCACAGGGTCCCTTCCTACGAGCAGCACTTC. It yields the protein CASSLSHRVPSYEQHF. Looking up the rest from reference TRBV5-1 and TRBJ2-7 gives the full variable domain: KAGVTQTPRYLIKTRGQQVTLSCSPISGHRSVSWYQQTPGQGLQFLFEYFSETQRNKGNFPGRFSGRQFSNSRSEMNVSTLELGDSALYLCASSLSHRVPSYEQHFGPGTRLTVT.

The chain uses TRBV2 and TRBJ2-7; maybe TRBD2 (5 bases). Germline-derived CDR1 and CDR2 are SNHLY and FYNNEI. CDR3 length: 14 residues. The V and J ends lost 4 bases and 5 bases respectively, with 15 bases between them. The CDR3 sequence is CASSGGAAGDEQYF. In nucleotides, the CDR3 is TGTGCCAGCAGTGGTGGAGCGGCCGGAGACGAGCAGTACTTC.